The 8 T cell receptor beta chains below all came from one sample that was sequenced in a study of CD8 T cells in ankylosing spondylitis. TCRdb ran MiXCR on the 5' RACE reads and lists one entry per CDR3 protein. The sample lists approximately 260,000 distinct CDR3 sequences; approximately 9% were seen once. Specimen: blood, either unsorted or a sorted T cell fraction (not recorded which). All receptors come from a male donor with ankylosing spondylitis or in good health (not recorded which).

In its sample, this clonotype was seen many times. The J gene is TRBJ2-3, the V gene TRBV18, with 7 bases matching TRBD2. The germline V gene encodes CDR1 KGHSH and CDR2 LQKENI. The V segment lost 6 bases and the J segment 4 bases; nucleotides outside the gene matches: 4. The CDR3 runs 13 residues. This CDR3 is CASSPREADTQYF. For the CDR3, the DNA is TGTGCCAGCTCCCCCCGGGAGGCAGATACGCAGTATTTT. Full variable domain (outside the CDR3, taken from reference TRBV18 and TRBJ2-3): NAGVMQNPRHLVRRRGQEARLRCSPMKGHSHVYWYRQLPEEGLKFMVYLQKENIIDESGMPKERFSAEFPKEGPSILRIQQVVRGDSAAYFCASSPREADTQYFGPGTRLTVL.

This clonotype came up many times. This rearrangement joins TRBV7-2 to TRBJ2-7, with a weak D call TRBD1 (7 bases). Per germline, CDR1 SGHTA and CDR2 FQGNSA. V lost 1 base and J lost 8, with 15 bases in between. This CDR3 has 14 residues. The CDR3 protein is CASSLDPRGDKQYF. As DNA, the CDR3 is TGTGCCAGCAGCTTAGACCCCAGGGGGGACAAGCAGTACTTC.

The V gene is TRBV5-1, the J gene TRBJ1-2; 12 nucleotides line up with TRBD1. V was clipped by 4 bases and J by 14 bases; unmatched bases: 6. CDR3 length: 12 residues. Germline assignment: CDR1 SGHRS and CDR2 YFSETQ. The CDR3 sequence is CASSGDRGLRTF. CDR3 sequence (DNA): TGCGCCAGCAGCGGGGACAGGGGGCTTCGGACCTTC.

A few counts support this clonotype. The DNA for the CDR3 is TGCAGTGCTAAGGGACAGGGGGCTGGAAACACCATATATTTT. This codes for CSAKGQGAGNTIYF. The chain combines TRBV20-1 with TRBJ1-3; 11 nucleotides match TRBD1. The CDR3 runs 14 residues. The ends lost 4 bases at V and 2 bases at J; junction bases unmatched: 1. Germline V gene sequence: CDR1 DFQATT, CDR2 SNEGSKA (reference sequence).

This clonotype was seen a few times. The chain is built from TRBV20-1 and TRBJ1-1; TRBD1 might be the D (5 bases). CDR3 length: 12 amino acids. Germline V CDR1 and CDR2: DFQATT, SNEGSKA (reference sequence). V was shortened by 5 bases and J by 10 bases, with 17 bases between the two germline ends. CDR3 DNA sequence: TGCAGTGCTCCCTTACGAATTAGGGGAGCTTTCTTT. It codes for CSAPLRIRGAFF.

This clonotype was counted ten times or more. The CDR3 coding sequence is TGTGCCAGCAGCTTCGGGGTAGGGAGCAACCAAGAGACCCAGTACTTC. It encodes CASSFGVGSNQETQYF. This chain links TRBV5-5 with TRBJ2-5; D possibly corresponds to TRBD2 (5 bases). CDR1 and CDR2 (germline): SGHKS, YYEKEE (reference sequence). This CDR3 region has 16 residues. Trimming took 2 bases from V and 0 from J, leaving 14 bases between them.

This clonotype was detected only a few times. The chain recombines TRBV30 with TRBJ2-7, with 11 bases lining up with TRBD1. The CDR3 contains 14 residues. After removal of 6 bases from V and 2 bases from J, the junction contained 6 bases not matched to a gene. The germline CDR1 and CDR2 sequences are GTSNPN and SVGIG (reference sequence). The CDR3 coding sequence is TGTGCCTGTGACCGGACAGGGGGCCCCTACGAGCAGTACTTC. Amino acids: CACDRTGGPYEQYF.

This clonotype has at least ten counts. The genes are TRBV5-1 and TRBJ1-4; D perhaps matches TRBD1 (6 bases). The germline V gene encodes CDR1 SGHRS and CDR2 YFSETQ. The CDR3 consists of 13 residues. Deletions cut 4 bases from V and 8 bases from J, with 12 bases between. The CDR3 coding sequence is TGCGCCAGCAGCCGAGAAGGGACAGAAAAACTGTTTTTT. Its protein is CASSREGTEKLFF.